The subject of this entry is one T cell receptor (beta chain). The authors' processing: Amplifying reference gene primers gave estimates of nucleated cell counts. TCRdb's table, derived via immunoSEQ multiplex PCR, lists solely in-frame clones and lacks some. V and J calls and clone size are those listed in that table; D and trimming were worked out from the DNA. The profile shows about 55,000 clones, about four fifths of them singletons. The source of the sample is a study of blood T cell repertoires in COVID-19. Study information: Researchers got acute and convalescent COVID-19 samples from the United States, Italy and Spain.

This CDR3 contains 16 residues. Trimming pared 5 bases from V and 7 bases from J, leaving 18 bases between. Germline values: CDR1 MNHEY, CDR2 SMNVEV (reference sequence). The sequence was obtained from a human donor in a cohort sampled during active or convalescent COVID-19. Source material: peripheral blood. J is TRBJ1-6 and V is TRBV27; TRBD1 is a possible D gene (5 bases). CDR3 sequence (DNA): TGTGCCAGCAGTGGAAACGGGGGGAATGGGAATTCACCCCTCCACTTT. It yields the protein CASSGNGGNGNSPLHF.